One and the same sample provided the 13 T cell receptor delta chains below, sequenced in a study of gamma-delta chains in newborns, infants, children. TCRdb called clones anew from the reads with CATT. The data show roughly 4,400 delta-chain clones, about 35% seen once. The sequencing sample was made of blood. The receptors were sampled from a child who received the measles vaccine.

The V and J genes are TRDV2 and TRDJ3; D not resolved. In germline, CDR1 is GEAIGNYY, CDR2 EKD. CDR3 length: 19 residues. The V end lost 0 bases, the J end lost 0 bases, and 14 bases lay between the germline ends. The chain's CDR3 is CACDTEGSLSSWDTRQMFF. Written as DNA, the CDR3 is TGTGCCTGTGACACCGAGGGCTCCCTTAGCTCCTGGGACACCCGACAGATGTTTTTC.

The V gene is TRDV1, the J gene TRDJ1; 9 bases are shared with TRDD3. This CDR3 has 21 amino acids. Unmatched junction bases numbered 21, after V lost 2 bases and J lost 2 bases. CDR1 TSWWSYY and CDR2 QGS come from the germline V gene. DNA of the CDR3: TGTGCTCTTGGGGAAGGTGTAACCCAGGTCTGGGGATACGATGGTACCGATAAACTCATCTTT. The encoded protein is CALGEGVTQVWGYDGTDKLIF.

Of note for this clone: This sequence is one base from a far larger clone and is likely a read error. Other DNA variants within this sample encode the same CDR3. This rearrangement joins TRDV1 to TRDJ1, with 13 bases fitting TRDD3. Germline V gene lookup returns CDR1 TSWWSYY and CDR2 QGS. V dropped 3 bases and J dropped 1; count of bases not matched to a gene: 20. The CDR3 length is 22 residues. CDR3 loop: CALGDLSYPFHWGIRSTDKLIF. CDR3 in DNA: TGTGCTCTTGGGGACCTTTCCTATCCCTTCCACTGGGGGATACGCAGCACCGATAAACTCATCTTT.

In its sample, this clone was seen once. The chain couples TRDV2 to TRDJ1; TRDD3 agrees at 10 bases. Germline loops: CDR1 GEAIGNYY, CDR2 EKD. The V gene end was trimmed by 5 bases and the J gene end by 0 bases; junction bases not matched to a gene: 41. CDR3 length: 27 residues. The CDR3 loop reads CACGCSSPLVRPRPPYWGIANTDKLIF. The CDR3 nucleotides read TGTGCCTGTGGGTGTAGTTCTCCTTTAGTACGACCCCGTCCACCGTACTGGGGGATTGCTAACACCGATAAACTCATCTTT.

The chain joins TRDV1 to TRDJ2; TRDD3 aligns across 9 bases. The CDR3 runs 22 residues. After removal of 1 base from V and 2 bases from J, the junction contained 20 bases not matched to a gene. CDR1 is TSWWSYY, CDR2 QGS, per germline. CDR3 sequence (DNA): TGTGCTCTTGGGGAACCCCCAGGCCCTAATAGGCACTGGGGGACATTGACAGCACAACTCTTCTTT. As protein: CALGEPPGPNRHWGTLTAQLFF.

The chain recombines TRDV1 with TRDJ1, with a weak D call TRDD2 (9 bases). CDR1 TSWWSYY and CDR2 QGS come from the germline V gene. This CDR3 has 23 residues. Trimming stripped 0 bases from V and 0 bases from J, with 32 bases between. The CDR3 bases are TGTGCTCTTGGGGAACTAAATCCCCTTCCTACATGCGCCTGGGGGAAATACACCGATAAACTCATCTTT. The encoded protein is CALGELNPLPTCAWGKYTDKLIF.

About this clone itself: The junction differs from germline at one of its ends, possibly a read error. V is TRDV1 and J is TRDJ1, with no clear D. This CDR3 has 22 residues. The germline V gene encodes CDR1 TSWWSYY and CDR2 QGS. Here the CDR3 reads CALGELGGRAGPPRSYTDKLIF. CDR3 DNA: TGTGCTCTTGGGGAACTAGGAGGTCGAGCCGGCCCCCCGAGGAGTTACACCGATAAACTAATCTTT.

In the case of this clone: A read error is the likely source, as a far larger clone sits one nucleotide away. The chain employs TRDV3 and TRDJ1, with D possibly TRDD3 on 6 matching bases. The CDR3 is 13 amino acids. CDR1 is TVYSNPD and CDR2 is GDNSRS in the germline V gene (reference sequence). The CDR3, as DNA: TGTGCCTTTAGGGATACTACCGACGATGAACTCATCTTT. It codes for CAFRDTTDDELIF.

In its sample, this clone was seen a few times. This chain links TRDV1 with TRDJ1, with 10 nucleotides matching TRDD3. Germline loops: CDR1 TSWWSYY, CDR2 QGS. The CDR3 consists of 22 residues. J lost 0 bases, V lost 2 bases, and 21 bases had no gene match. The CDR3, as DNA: TGTGCTCTTGGGGAAATCCCAGACCTTTACTGGGGGATCACTGGGTACACCGATAAACTCATCTTT. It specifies CALGEIPDLYWGITGYTDKLIF.

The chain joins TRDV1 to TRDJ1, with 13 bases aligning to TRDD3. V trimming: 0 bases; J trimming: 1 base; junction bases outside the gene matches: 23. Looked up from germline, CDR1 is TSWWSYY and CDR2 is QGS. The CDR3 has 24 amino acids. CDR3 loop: CALGELLSFPLTGGYALGTDKLIF. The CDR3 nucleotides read TGTGCTCTTGGGGAACTTCTCTCCTTCCCTCTTACTGGGGGATACGCGCTCGGCACCGATAAACTCATCTTT.

The CDR3 sequence is CALGGGPPFVQRRKLIF. DNA for the CDR3: TGTGCTCTTGGGGGGGGACCTCCTTTCGTTCAGCGTCGTAAACTCATCTTT. The chain combines TRDV1 with TRDJ1; D is perhaps TRDD3 (5 bases). Germline lookup yields CDR1 TSWWSYY and CDR2 QGS. CDR3 size: 17 residues. V lost 4 bases to trimming and J lost 7 bases, with 25 bases between them.

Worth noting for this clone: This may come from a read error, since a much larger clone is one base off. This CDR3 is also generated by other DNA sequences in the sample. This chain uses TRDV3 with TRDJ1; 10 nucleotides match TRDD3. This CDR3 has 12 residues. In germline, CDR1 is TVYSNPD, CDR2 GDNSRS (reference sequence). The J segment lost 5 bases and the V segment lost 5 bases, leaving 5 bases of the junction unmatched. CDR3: CAPGGYGDKLIF. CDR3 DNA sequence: TGTGCCCCGGGGGGATACGGTGATAAACTCATCTTT.

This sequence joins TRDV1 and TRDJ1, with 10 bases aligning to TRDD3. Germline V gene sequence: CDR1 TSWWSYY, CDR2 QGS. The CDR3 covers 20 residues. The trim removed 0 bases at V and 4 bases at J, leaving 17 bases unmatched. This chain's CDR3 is CALGELGGIYWGMMGDKLIF. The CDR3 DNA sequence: TGTGCTCTTGGGGAACTAGGGGGCATCTACTGGGGGATGATGGGCGATAAACTCATCTTT.